This T cell receptor (beta chain) was observed in a study of blood T cell repertoires in COVID-19 (dated by TCRdb to the early 2020s). The study in broad terms: Samples from collaborators originated in the United States, Italy and Spain and spanned both the acute and convalescent phases of COVID-19. The prospective study material was composed of cDNA or gDNA derived from T cells, B-cell-depleted T cells, or PBMCs. Samples came from the ongoing ImmuneRACE study (first 160 participants) plus 1,254 subjects from 6 global collaborators. Deeply sampled blood TCRbeta repertoires from subjects exposed to, actively infected with, or recovered from COVID-19 were included in the dataset. A de-identified subject ID, COVID-19 status, age in years and sex were almost always included in the sample metadata. HLA class I and class II types, where available, came from metadata supplied by the sample provider rather than from assay-based typing. The repertoires were released in a freely available public database meant as a resource for research on the immune response to SARS-CoV-2.

The immunoSEQ Assay, a bias-controlled multiplex PCR, was used to amplify TCRbeta CDR3 regions from genomic DNA. In the original analysis: Within the assay, amplification of reference gene primers was used to estimate how many nucleated cells each sample contained. To quantify the absolute abundance of each unique TCRbeta CDR3 rearrangement, sequence reads were collapsed and filtered. Productive Simpson clonality was computed per sample as the square root of Simpson's diversity index over productive rearrangements. TCRdb stores this immuneACCESS table with in-frame sequences only. Part of the clones is absent; in the studies checked, under half of the shortfall reflects unresolved V genes, and no reason is known for the rest. That table gives V, J and clone size, and the DNA gave D and trimming. The sample profile shows some 230,000 clones; approximately 92% of them were found once. The ten largest clonotypes hold more than 3% of the sample.

In the prospective study, participants were about 18 to 100 years old, resided in fewer than 25 geographic areas of the United States, and were enrolled through a virtual design. In the prospective study, participants were assigned to cohorts based on the clinical history participants reported in a screening survey and a study questionnaire. Mobile phlebotomists in the prospective study collected whole blood, serum and a nasopharyngeal or oropharyngeal swab from every participant. Participants in the prospective study had the option to provide additional blood draws and questionnaires over a roughly two-month period. Before DNA extraction, prospective study blood samples were shipped either frozen or at room temperature. The V and J ends are trimmed by 1 base and 2 bases, leaving 12 bases between them. According to the germline V gene, CDR1 reads SGHRS and CDR2 reads YFSETQ. Counted from cysteine to phenylalanine, this CDR3 has 15 amino acids. Only the CDR3 portion is preserved as DNA: 45 bases, with reading frame beginning at the first base.

Findings and caveats that apply to the study as a whole: How much clinical and demographic metadata was included differed by source and by participant, and the metadata was provided uncurated.

A word on this clone: The antigen this receptor binds is unknown. Within one base of it there is no much larger clone, and no base qualities were kept.

The specimen was PBMCs or T cells enriched from blood (not recorded which). The sequence joins TRBV5-1 to TRBJ1-2; a weak D assignment points to TRBD1 (5 bases agree). This receptor was taken from a woman under 30 in a cohort exposed to, infected with or recovered from COVID-19 (not recorded which). The CDR3 corresponds to CASSLTSTANYGYTF. The DNA is as follows: TGCGCCAGCAGCTTGACCTCGACAGCGAACTATGGCTACACCTTC.